This T cell receptor (beta chain) was observed in a study of cytomegalovirus exposure and HLA in healthy donors. The CDR3 has 13 residues. The germline V gene has CDR1 MNHEY and CDR2 SVGAGI. Trimming left V 6 bases short and J 8 bases short, with 16 bases between. Vbeta (60) and Jbeta (13) primers were used in the PCR. Method: immunoSEQ multiplex PCR; TCRdb's copy keeps in-frame clones and lacks some. The table has about 140,000 clones, 75% seen once. Sequencing was carried out using PBMCs. The genes are TRBV6-5 and TRBJ1-2; no clear D gene. The sequence came from a man aged 35 to 55 in good health and CMV-seronegative. The CDR3 here is CASRNSAGGGYTF. Written as DNA, the CDR3 is TGTGCCAGCAGGAATTCGGCTGGCGGGGGCTACACCTTC.